The source of this T cell receptor beta chain is a study of T cells expressing NK-cell markers (dated by TCRdb to 2018 to 2021). For the study in its entirety: Under ten donors provided sorted CD3+CD56+NKG2C+, CD3+CD56+NKG2C- and CD3+CD56-NKG2C+ T-cell subsets, whose TCR beta-chain repertoires were profiled. Among the eight sequenced donors, seven were HCMV-seropositive and one was HCMV-seronegative. Randomly selected healthy volunteers, three men and five women, were used as the eight sequenced donors. Sequencing of the libraries produced 2 x 150 bp reads on Illumina HiSeq 2000/2500, MiSeq or NextSeq. The research as a whole found: Those dominant clonotypes were again the most abundant among CD3+CD56-NKG2C+ cells in a handful of donors, at about 25-60.1%. It remained unclear whether the expanded NKG2C-expressing T cell clones were specific for HCMV antigens. In about six donors, the dominant CD3+CD56+NKG2C+ clonotypes were found to rank among the top 10 CD8+ clonotypes and to make up roughly 1.0-7.0% of CD8+ T cells.

Including the terminal cysteine and phenylalanine, the CDR3 comprises 15 residues. No coding sequence is recorded. The germline V gene encodes CDR1 DFQATT and CDR2 SNEGSKA (reference sequence). A note on this clonotype: What this receptor recognizes is not known.

The sequencer listed for this sample is Illumina HiSeq 2000. TCR beta cDNA libraries were made by 5'RACE template switching that added a universal primer site and unique molecular identifiers. cDNA synthesis was primed from the TCR beta constant segment and was followed by two successive PCR amplification steps. The original methods were these. Reads were demultiplexed and grouped by UMI with MIGEC, and clonotypes were assembled and quantified with MiTCR. To exclude erroneous sequences, any TCR cDNA sequence not supported by at least two reads was discarded. Downstream repertoire analysis used the tcR package, and clonotypes were matched across fractions by CDR3 nucleotide sequence plus V segment. Antigen specificity was annotated against VDJdb with VDJmatch, allowing one amino acid substitution in CDR3. TCRdb reanalyzed the reads, keeping one entry per CDR3 protein sequence and omitting DNA. These V and J calls derive from TCRdb rather than the authors' analysis. The table held for this sample gives about 150,000 distinct CDR3 sequences. The top ten constitute just over 20% of the sample.

A commercial ELISA kit detecting HCMV-specific IgG in serum was used to determine HCMV serostatus. Peripheral blood mononuclear cells were isolated from blood by Ficoll density gradient centrifugation. Here the chain combines TRBV20-1 and TRBJ2-7; the TCRdb D gene call, TRBD1, has no DNA to confirm it. The receptor was derived from a man between 18 and 69 years old in good health. Sequenced material: blood T cells: a sorted CD56 or NKG2C T cell subset, CD4+ or CD8+ T cells, or bulk PBMC T cells (not recorded which). The CDR3 region: CSAFPGDRGSYEQYF.